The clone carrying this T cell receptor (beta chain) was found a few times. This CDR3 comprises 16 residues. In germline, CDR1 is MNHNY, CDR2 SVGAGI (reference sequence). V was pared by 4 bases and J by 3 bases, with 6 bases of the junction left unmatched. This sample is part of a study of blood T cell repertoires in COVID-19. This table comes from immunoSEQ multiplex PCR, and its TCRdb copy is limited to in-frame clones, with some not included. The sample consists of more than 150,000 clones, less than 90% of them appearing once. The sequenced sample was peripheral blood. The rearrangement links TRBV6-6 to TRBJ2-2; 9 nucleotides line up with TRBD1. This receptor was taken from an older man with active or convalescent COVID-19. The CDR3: CASSSLRDRDTGELFF. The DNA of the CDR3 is TGTGCCAGCAGTTCTCTCCGGGACAGGGACACCGGGGAGCTGTTTTTT.